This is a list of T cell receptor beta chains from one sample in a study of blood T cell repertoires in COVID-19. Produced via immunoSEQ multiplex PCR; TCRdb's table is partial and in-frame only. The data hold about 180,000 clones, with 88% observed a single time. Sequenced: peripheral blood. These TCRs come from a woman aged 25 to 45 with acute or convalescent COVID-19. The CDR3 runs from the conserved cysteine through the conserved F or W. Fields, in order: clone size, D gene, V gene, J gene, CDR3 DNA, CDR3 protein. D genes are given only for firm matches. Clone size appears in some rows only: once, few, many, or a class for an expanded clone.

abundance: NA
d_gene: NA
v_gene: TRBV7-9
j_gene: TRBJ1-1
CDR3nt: TGTGCCAGCAGCTTAGTTTCTACCTACACTGAAGCTTTCTTT
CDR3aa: CASSLVSTYTEAFF

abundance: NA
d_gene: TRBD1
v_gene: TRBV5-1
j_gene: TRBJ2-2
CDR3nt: TGCGCCAGCAGCGGGCAGGGGGCGAGCACCGGGGAGCTGTTTTTT
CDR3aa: CASSGQGASTGELFF

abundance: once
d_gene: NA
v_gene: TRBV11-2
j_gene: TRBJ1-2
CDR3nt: TGTGCCAGCACTCGCGACGAGGACTATGGCTACACCTTC
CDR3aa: CASTRDEDYGYTF

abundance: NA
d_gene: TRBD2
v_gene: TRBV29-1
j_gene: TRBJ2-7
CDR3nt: TGCAGCGTTATCCCCCGGACTAGCGCTACCTACGAGCAGTACTTC
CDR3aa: CSVIPRTSATYEQYF

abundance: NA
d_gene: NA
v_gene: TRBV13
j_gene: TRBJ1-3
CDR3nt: TGTGCCAGCAGCCCCGGACTAGGTGGGGCTGGAAACACCATATATTTT
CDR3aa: CASSPGLGGAGNTIYF

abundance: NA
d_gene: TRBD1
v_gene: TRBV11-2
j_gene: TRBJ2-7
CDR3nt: TGTGCCAGCTCGAATGATCCGGGACAGGGTCCGTTGGACTCCTACGAGCAGTACTTC
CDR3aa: CASSNDPGQGPLDSYEQYF

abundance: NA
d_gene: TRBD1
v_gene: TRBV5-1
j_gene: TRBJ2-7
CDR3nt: TGCGCCAGCAGCACCTCCGGGACAGATTACGAGCAGTACTTC
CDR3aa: CASSTSGTDYEQYF

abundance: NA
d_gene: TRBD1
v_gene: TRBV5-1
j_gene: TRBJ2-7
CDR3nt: TGCGCCAGCAGCAAAGGGACAGACTACGAGCAGTACTTC
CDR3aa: CASSKGTDYEQYF

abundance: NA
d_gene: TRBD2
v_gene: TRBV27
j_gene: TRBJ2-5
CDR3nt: TGTGCCAGCAGTTCTAGCGGGTCGAAAGAGACCCAGTACTTC
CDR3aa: CASSSSGSKETQYF

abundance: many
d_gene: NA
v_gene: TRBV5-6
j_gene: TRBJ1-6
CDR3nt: TGTGCCAGTAACCCCCAGGGGAATAATTCACCCCTCCACTTT
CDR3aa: CASNPQGNNSPLHF

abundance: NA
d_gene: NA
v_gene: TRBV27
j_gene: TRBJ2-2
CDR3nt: TGTGCCAGCAAAAAAGTTCGGGGTCCCCTGACTAACACCGGGGAGCTGTTTTTT
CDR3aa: CASKKVRGPLTNTGELFF

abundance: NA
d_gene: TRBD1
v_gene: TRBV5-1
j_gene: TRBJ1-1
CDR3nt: TGCGCCAGCAGCGAGGGACAGGGGAGGAACACTGAAGCTTTCTTT
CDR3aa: CASSEGQGRNTEAFF

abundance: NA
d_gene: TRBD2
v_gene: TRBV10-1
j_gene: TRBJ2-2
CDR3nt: TGCGCCAGCAGTGTAGTAGCGGGAGTCTCCGGGGAGCTGTTTTTT
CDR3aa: CASSVVAGVSGELFF

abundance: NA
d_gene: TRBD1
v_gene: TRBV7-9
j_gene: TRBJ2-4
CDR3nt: TGTGCCAGCAGCTTGCCGACAGGGAAAAACATTCAGTACTTC
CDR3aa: CASSLPTGKNIQYF

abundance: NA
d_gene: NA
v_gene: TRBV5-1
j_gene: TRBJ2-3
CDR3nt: TGCGCCAGCAGCTTAGTTCGACTCGCTACAGATACGCAGTATTTT
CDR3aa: CASSLVRLATDTQYF